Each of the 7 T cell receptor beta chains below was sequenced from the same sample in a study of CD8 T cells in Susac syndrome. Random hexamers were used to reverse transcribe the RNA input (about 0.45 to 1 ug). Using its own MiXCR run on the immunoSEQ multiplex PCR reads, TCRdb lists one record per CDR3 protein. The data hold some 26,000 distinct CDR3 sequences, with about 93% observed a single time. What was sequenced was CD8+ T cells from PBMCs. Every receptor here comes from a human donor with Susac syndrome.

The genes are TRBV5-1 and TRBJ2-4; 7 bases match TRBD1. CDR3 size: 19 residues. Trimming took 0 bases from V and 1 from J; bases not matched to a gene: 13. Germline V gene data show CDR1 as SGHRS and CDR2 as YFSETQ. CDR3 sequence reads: CASSLEGGGPLNAKNIQYF. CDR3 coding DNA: TGCGCCAGCAGCTTGGAAGGGGGCGGCCCGCTCAACGCCAAAAACATTCAGTACTTC.

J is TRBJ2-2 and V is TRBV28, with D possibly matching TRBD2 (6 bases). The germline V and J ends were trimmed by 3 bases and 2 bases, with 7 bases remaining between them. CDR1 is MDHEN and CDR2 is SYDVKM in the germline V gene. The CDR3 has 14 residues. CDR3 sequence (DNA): TGTGCCAGCAGTTTGGGACTCAACACCGGGGAGCTGTTTTTT. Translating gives CASSLGLNTGELFF. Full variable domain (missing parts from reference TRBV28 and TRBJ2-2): DVKVTQSSRYLVKRTGEKVFLECVQDMDHENMFWYRQDPGLGLRLIYFSYDVKMKEKGDIPEGYSVSREKKERFSLILESASTNQTSMYLCASSLGLNTGELFFGEGSRLTVL.

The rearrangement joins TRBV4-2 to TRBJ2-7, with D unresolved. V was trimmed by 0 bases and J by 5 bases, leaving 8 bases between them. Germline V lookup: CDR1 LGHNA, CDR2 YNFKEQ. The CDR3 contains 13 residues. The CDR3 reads CASSQDFPDEQYF. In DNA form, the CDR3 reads TGTGCCAGCAGCCAAGATTTTCCTGACGAGCAGTACTTC.

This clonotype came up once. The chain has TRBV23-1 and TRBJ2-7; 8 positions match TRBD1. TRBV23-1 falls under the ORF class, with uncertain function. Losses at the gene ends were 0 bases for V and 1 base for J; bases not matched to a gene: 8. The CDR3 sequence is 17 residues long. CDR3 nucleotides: TGCGCCAGCAGTCAATCTAGGACAGGGCTTTTTTCCTACGAGCAGTACTTC. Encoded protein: CASSQSRTGLFSYEQYF.

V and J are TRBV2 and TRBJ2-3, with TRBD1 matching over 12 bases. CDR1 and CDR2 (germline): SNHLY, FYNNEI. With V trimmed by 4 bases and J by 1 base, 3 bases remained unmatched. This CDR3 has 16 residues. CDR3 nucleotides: TGTGCCAGCAGTGGGGACAGGGGGCTTGGCACAGATACGCAGTATTTT. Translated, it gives CASSGDRGLGTDTQYF.

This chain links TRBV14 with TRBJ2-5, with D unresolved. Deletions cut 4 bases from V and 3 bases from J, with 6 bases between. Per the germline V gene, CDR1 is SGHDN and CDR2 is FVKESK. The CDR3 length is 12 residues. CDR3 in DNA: TGTGCCAGCAGCCCATATGAAGAGACCCAGTACTTC. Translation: CASSPYEETQYF.

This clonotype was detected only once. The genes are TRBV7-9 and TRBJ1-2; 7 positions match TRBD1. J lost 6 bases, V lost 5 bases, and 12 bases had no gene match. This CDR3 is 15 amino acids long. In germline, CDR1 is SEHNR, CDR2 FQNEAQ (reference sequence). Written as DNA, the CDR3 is TGTGCCAGCAGCCCGACTGCAAGACAGGGCCATGGCTACACCTTC. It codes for CASSPTARQGHGYTF. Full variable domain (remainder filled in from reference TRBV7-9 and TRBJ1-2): DTGVSQNPRHKITKRGQNVTFRCDPISEHNRLYWYRQTLGQGPEFLTYFQNEAQLEKSRLLSDRFSAERPKGSFSTLEIQRTEQGDSAMYLCASSPTARQGHGYTFGSGTRLTVV.